These 5 T cell receptor beta chains share one sample of origin, sequenced in a study of regulatory T cells in long-lasting Graves disease. Combining iRepertoire HTBI primers with Arm-PCR of CDR3 regions, the authors built TCR beta libraries. One entry per CDR3 protein, called by TCRdb with MiXCR from the multiplex PCR reads. This table holds under 500,000 distinct CDR3 sequences, about a fifth found once. The time point: persistent/refractory GD, antithyroid drugs over 5 years with positive TRAb. Extracted PBMC RNA gave rise to the TCR library. The sequencing here drew on peripheral blood mononuclear cells (PBMCs), taken when the disease was refractory, from a patient treated with antithyroid drugs. The receptors originated from a female donor with Graves disease.

About this clonotype: A much larger clone lies a single base off, so this may be a read error. The genes are TRBV5-1 and TRBJ2-7, with a possible D match to TRBD2 (6 bases). CDR3 size: 15 residues. CDR1 and CDR2 from the germline V gene are SGHRS and YFSETQ. This CDR3 reads CASSSHPEGSCEQYF. The CDR3 DNA reads TGCGCCAGCAGCTCTCACCCGGAGGGGTCCTGCGAGCAGTACTTC.

This rearrangement joins TRBV7-3 to TRBJ2-3; weak D call: TRBD2 (5 bases). Trimming removed 3 bases from V and 1 base from J, with 11 bases in between. The CDR3 length is 15 residues. Germline V CDR1 and CDR2: SGHTA, FQGTGA. The DNA for the CDR3 is TGTGCCAGCAGCTTTTTTGGGAGCGGCACAGATACGCAGTATTTT. Residues: CASSFFGSGTDTQYF.

This clonotype was observed many times. The CDR3 region has the DNA TGTGCCAGCAGACCGGAGGGGACAGCCTATGGCTACACCTTC. It encodes CASRPEGTAYGYTF. The V call is TRBV6-1, the J call TRBJ1-2; 7 bases agree with TRBD1. CDR3 size: 14 residues. V dropped 6 bases and J dropped 4; count of bases not matched to a gene: 8. Germline V lookup: CDR1 MNHNS, CDR2 SASEGT.

The chain links TRBV4-1 to TRBJ2-4; 7 bases align to TRBD2. Per germline, CDR1 MGHRA and CDR2 YSYEKL. The V gene end was trimmed by 1 base and the J gene end by 4 bases; junction bases not matched to a gene: 7. The CDR3 is made up of 16 amino acids. As DNA, the CDR3 is TGCGCCAGCAGCCAAGCGGGGGGTTCGGGGAAAAACATTCAGTACTTC. It yields the protein CASSQAGGSGKNIQYF.

This clonotype was detected many times. This chain uses TRBV13 with TRBJ2-7; D is unclear. V shed 5 bases and J shed 3 bases, with 14 bases lying between them. The CDR3 contains 14 residues. CDR1 is PRHDT and CDR2 is FYEKMQ in the germline V gene (reference sequence). CDR3 protein: CASSINFKDYEQYF. The CDR3 nucleotides are TGTGCCAGCAGCATAAACTTCAAGGACTACGAGCAGTACTTC.